These 15 T cell receptor beta chains were sequenced from one sample in a study of molecular identifiers for immune sequencing clone quantification. TCRdb passed the PCR reads through MiXCR, listing each CDR3 protein once. The sample consists of hundreds of thousands of distinct CDR3 sequences, approximately 24% of them appearing once. Specimen: naive CD8+ T cells from blood, with Jurkat cell RNA spiked in. Subset: FACS-sorted CD8+CD4-CCR7+CD45RA+ naive T cells. The origin of the receptors is a human donor in good health. Some libraries in this study had Jurkat cell RNA spiked in.

The CDR3 DNA follows: TGCAGTGCTAGAGTAAGACTAGCGGGACATGAGCAGTTCTTC. The encoded protein is CSARVRLAGHEQFF. This sequence joins TRBV20-1 and TRBJ2-1; 11 positions match TRBD2. The CDR3 sequence is 14 residues long. V lost 1 base, J lost 8 bases, and 4 bases stayed unmatched. CDR1 DFQATT and CDR2 SNEGSKA come from the germline V gene (reference sequence).

The rearrangement uses TRBV20-1 and TRBJ2-5; D could derive from TRBD1 or TRBD2 (5 bases each). Germline lookup yields CDR1 DFQATT and CDR2 SNEGSKA (reference sequence). The CDR3 extends over 14 amino acids. Trimming took off 1 base at V and 5 bases at J, with 14 bases between the two ends. CDR3 sequence: CSARVYEGRETQYF. Here the CDR3 DNA reads TGCAGTGCTAGAGTCTACGAGGGGCGGGAGACCCAGTACTTC.

This chain connects TRBV28 to TRBJ2-5; D call uncertain. The germline V gene encodes CDR1 MDHEN and CDR2 SYDVKM. V was cut by 3 bases and J by 0 bases, with 8 bases left in between. The CDR3 is 14 amino acids. The CDR3 region has the DNA TGTGCCAGCAGTTTGTTTGCGTACCAAGAGACCCAGTACTTC. It is translated as CASSLFAYQETQYF. The full variable domain, in which reference TRBV28 and TRBJ2-5 provide the parts outside the CDR3, is DVKVTQSSRYLVKRTGEKVFLECVQDMDHENMFWYRQDPGLGLRLIYFSYDVKMKEKGDIPEGYSVSREKKERFSLILESASTNQTSMYLCASSLFAYQETQYFGPGTRLLVL.

The chain has TRBV20-1 and TRBJ1-4, with D possibly being TRBD1 (5 bases). The CDR3 runs 15 residues. Germline V lookup: CDR1 DFQATT, CDR2 SNEGSKA (reference sequence). The V end was cut by 6 bases, the J end by 7 bases, with 21 bases between. CDR3 protein: CSARGMGRDGEKLFF. The DNA of the CDR3 is TGCAGTGCGAGGGGAATGGGCAGGGATGGTGAAAAACTGTTTTTT.

This clonotype was recorded a few times. The gene calls are TRBV23-1 and TRBJ2-6; D not certain. Being an ORF, TRBV23-1 has a function that is uncertain. The V end lost 3 bases, the J end lost 1 base, and 13 bases lay between the germline ends. This CDR3 region has 17 residues. The CDR3 sequence is CASSHWWVRSGANVLTF. The DNA of the CDR3 is TGCGCCAGCAGTCATTGGTGGGTTAGGTCTGGGGCCAACGTCCTGACTTTC.

This CDR3 is CASSLGASGGAEQETQYF. The CDR3 DNA is TGTGCCAGCAGCTTAGGGGCTAGCGGGGGGGCCGAACAAGAGACCCAGTACTTC. The chain couples TRBV13 to TRBJ2-5; TRBD2 matches at 12 bases. The CDR3 sequence is 18 residues long. With V trimmed by 0 bases and J by 2 bases, 7 bases remained unmatched. Germline V gene lookup returns CDR1 PRHDT and CDR2 FYEKMQ (reference sequence).

This clonotype was observed a handful of times. V gene TRBV27 combines with J gene TRBJ1-1; D is possibly TRBD1 (5 bases). The CDR3 totals 14 residues. Looked up from germline, CDR1 is MNHEY and CDR2 is SMNVEV (reference sequence). V dropped 6 bases and J dropped 8 bases, with 19 bases sitting between them. The CDR3 DNA reads as TGTGCCAGCAGATCGGGGGAGCCGCGAGCAGAAGCTTTCTTT. Its protein is CASRSGEPRAEAFF.

The CDR3: CASSKTPNLGGQETQYF. For the CDR3, the DNA is TGTGCCAGCAGTAAGACTCCAAATCTAGGGGGTCAAGAGACCCAGTACTTC. The V call is TRBV6-5, the J call TRBJ2-5, with a weak D call TRBD1 (6 bases). The germline V gene encodes CDR1 MNHEY and CDR2 SVGAGI. With 5 bases removed from V and 2 bases from J, the gap between germline ends came to 21 bases. The length of the CDR3 is 17 residues.

This clonotype came up a few times. The V and J genes are TRBV10-3 and TRBJ2-1; the match to TRBD2 covers 11 bases. This CDR3 is built from 19 residues. Germline V gene sequence: CDR1 ENHRY, CDR2 SYGVKD. V shed 2 bases, J shed 0 bases, and the junction held 9 bases outside the gene matches. The CDR3 DNA follows: TGTGCCATCAGTGAGAGGCTAGCGGGGGGTTCGAGCTCCTACAATGAGCAGTTCTTC. Translated: CAISERLAGGSSSYNEQFF.

Regarding this clonotype: Its ends do not fully match the called genes, so a read error is possible. The chain is built from TRBV6-2 or TRBV6-3 and TRBJ2-7; D perhaps matches TRBD1 (6 bases). The germline V gene has CDR1 MNHEY and CDR2 SVGEGT. This CDR3 is 13 amino acids long. The CDR3 here is CASSYLTGYEQHF. Written as DNA, the CDR3 is TGTGCCAGCAGTTACCTTACAGGGTACGAGCAGCACTTC.

J is TRBJ2-1 and V is TRBV28, with 8 bases lining up with TRBD2. The CDR3 runs 18 residues. J was trimmed by 0 bases and V by 2 bases; bases with no gene match: 9. Germline-derived CDR1 and CDR2 are MDHEN and SYDVKM. The CDR3 nucleotides are TGTGCCAGCAGTTTAGACCTAGCGGGCAGCGGCTCCTACAATGAGCAGTTCTTC. It codes for CASSLDLAGSGSYNEQFF.

The V and J genes are TRBV20-1 and TRBJ1-6; the D gene is possibly TRBD1 (5 bases). The CDR3 extends over 16 amino acids. Deletions cut 1 base from V and 8 bases from J, with 18 bases between. CDR1 and CDR2 from the germline V gene are DFQATT and SNEGSKA (reference sequence). The CDR3 bases are TGCAGTGCTAGAGGGCCCGAGGGGAGGACTGATTCACCCCTCCACTTT. Protein: CSARGPEGRTDSPLHF.

The gene calls are TRBV5-4 and TRBJ2-7; 14 nucleotides line up with TRBD2. In germline, CDR1 is SGHNT, CDR2 YYREEE (reference sequence). The CDR3 covers 17 residues. V shed 3 bases, J shed 1 base, and the junction held 6 bases outside the gene matches. The CDR3 sequence: CASSWGLAGAQSYEQYF. The CDR3 DNA reads as TGTGCCAGCAGCTGGGGACTAGCGGGAGCGCAGTCCTACGAGCAGTACTTC.

Notes on this clonotype: Because the CDR3 is missing its conserved closing phenylalanine or tryptophan, this is likely a read error. V and J are TRBV19 and TRBJ2-3, with D hard to call. The germline CDR1 and CDR2 sequences are LNHDA and SQIVND (reference sequence). CDR3 size: 16 residues. Trimming stripped 1 base from V and 4 bases from J, with 15 bases between. CDR3 residues: CASSIGFPPGPDTQYY. The CDR3 DNA reads as TGTGCCAGTAGTATAGGATTCCCTCCAGGCCCAGATACGCAGTATTAT.

This clonotype was found a few times. Germline is not matched at one junction end, which may reflect a read error. The gene calls are TRBV6-6 and TRBJ2-7; TRBD2 matches 12 bases. Germline V gene lookup returns CDR1 MNHNY and CDR2 SVGAGI (reference sequence). This CDR3 is 17 amino acids long. CDR3 sequence (DNA): TGTGCCAGCAGATACTACCCCGGACTAGCGGGAACCTACGAGCAGTACTTC. Protein product: CASRYYPGLAGTYEQYF.